The entry below describes one TCR beta chain. This record comes from a study of brain T cells in children with intractable seizures. TCRdb's copy holds only in-frame clones and misses some; the assay was immunoSEQ multiplex PCR. Of approximately 60,000 clones listed, roughly 95% are singletons. The V and J ends lost 0 bases and 1 base respectively, with 16 bases between them. This CDR3 is built from 19 residues. CDR1 and CDR2 (germline): SGHTA, FQGNSA. This specimen was peripheral blood, taken at surgery. The J gene is TRBJ1-6, the V gene TRBV7-2; a possible D gene is TRBD1 (5 bases). This TCR was recovered from a boy under two years old with focal cortical dysplasia and intractable seizures. CDR3 in DNA: TGTGCCAGCAGCTTAGCGTATGCTGGGGGAGTTTCCTATAATTCACCCCTCCACTTT. It codes for CASSLAYAGGVSYNSPLHF. Full variable domain (missing parts from reference TRBV7-2 and TRBJ1-6): GAGVSQSPSNKVTEKGKDVELRCDPISGHTALYWYRQSLGQGLEFLIYFQGNSAPDKSGLPSDRFSAERTGGSVSTLTIQRTQQEDSAVYLCASSLAYAGGVSYNSPLHFGNGTRLTVT.